This T cell receptor beta chain was captured by sequencing in a study of post-analysis software for immune sequencing data. Study in general: Secondary progressive, relapsing-remitting and progressive-relapsing multiple sclerosis were among the included disease courses. Study outcomes and limitations: Patients used roughly five TRBV segments, including TRBV5-6, TRBV5-1 and TRBV20-1, more often than controls.

This clonotype appeared a few times. The antigen remains unidentified. The junction shows a germline mismatch at one end, possibly a read error. This CDR3 spans 16 amino acids. Per germline, CDR1 SGHTA and CDR2 FQGNSA. TCR beta cDNA libraries had unique molecular identifiers. TCRdb reprocessed the PCR reads via MiXCR and lists one record per CDR3 protein. The data show over 700,000 distinct CDR3 sequences, less than 35% seen once. Sequences were obtained from blood. This chain joins TRBV7-2 and TRBJ2-4; the D gene is possibly TRBD1 (6 bases). This receptor was taken from a girl under 18 with multiple sclerosis. CDR3 sequence (DNA): TGTGCCAGCAGCTTATCCCAGGGGCCGAGCAAAAACATTCGGTACTTC. It yields the protein CASSLSQGPSKNIRYF.